These 18 T cell receptor beta chains were sequenced from one sample in a study of control samples from healthy donors and cancer patients. The assay was immunoSEQ multiplex PCR, and TCRdb's table has in-frame clones only and misses some. The sample includes roughly 130,000 clones, 85% to 95% of them seen just once. Sample: PBMCs. The receptors shown here come from a man aged 50-59 years with head and neck cancer.

The rearrangement links TRBV2 to TRBJ2-1; 9 bases map to TRBD2. Germline assignment: CDR1 SNHLY and CDR2 FYNNEI. The junction had 4 bases not matched to a gene; V was cut back by 6 bases and J by 7 bases. The CDR3 is made up of 13 amino acids. The DNA for the CDR3 is TGTGCCAGCAGGCGGGGGGGCATGAATGAGCAGTTCTTC. Amino acid sequence: CASRRGGMNEQFF.

The rearrangement uses TRBV4-3 and TRBJ1-2, with 7 bases matching TRBD1. The CDR3 has 14 amino acids. Per germline, CDR1 LGHNA and CDR2 YSLEER. V lost 3 bases and J lost 4; bases outside the gene matches: 5. DNA for the CDR3: TGCGCCAGCAGCCAGGAGGGGGCTCCCTATGGCTACACCTTC. Amino acids: CASSQEGAPYGYTF.

CDR3 loop: CASAGPRQGYNSPLHF. The CDR3 DNA reads TGCGCCAGCGCCGGCCCCCGACAGGGTTATAATTCACCCCTCCACTTT. The chain joins TRBV4-1 to TRBJ1-6; 7 bases line up with TRBD1. The CDR3 consists of 16 residues. CDR1 is MGHRA and CDR2 is YSYEKL in the germline V gene. V lost 8 bases and J lost 4; bases outside the gene matches: 11.

J is TRBJ2-5 and V is TRBV7-6; either TRBD1 or TRBD2 may supply D (5 bases each). V lost 1 base to trimming and J lost 4 bases, with 13 bases between them. CDR1 is SGHVS, CDR2 FNYEAQ, per germline. This CDR3 is 15 amino acids long. CDR3 amino acids: CASSLGGGRGETQYF. In DNA form, the CDR3 reads TGTGCCAGCAGCTTAGGTGGGGGTCGAGGAGAGACCCAGTACTTC.

The chain recombines TRBV7-9 with TRBJ1-2; D gene unclear. The CDR3 totals 14 residues. Germline V gives CDR1 SEHNR, CDR2 FQNEAQ (reference sequence). V was clipped by 1 base and J by 4 bases, with 10 bases between them. The CDR3 coding sequence is TGTGCCAGCAGCTTAGGTTTAATGGCCTATGGCTACACCTTC. Protein sequence: CASSLGLMAYGYTF.

The chain uses TRBV18 and TRBJ2-7, with D perhaps TRBD2 (7 bases). Germline loops: CDR1 KGHSH, CDR2 LQKENI. The CDR3 totals 15 residues. V was pared by 6 bases and J by 2 bases, with 17 bases between. The CDR3 DNA reads TGTGCCAGCTCCCCCTACCAGGGGAGGGCCTACGAGCAGTACTTC. Translated: CASSPYQGRAYEQYF.

This chain joins TRBV7-8 and TRBJ1-2; 8 positions agree with TRBD1. The CDR3 extends over 14 amino acids. CDR1 is SGHVS and CDR2 is FQNEAQ in the germline V gene. The V gene end was trimmed by 5 bases and the J gene end by 3 bases; junction bases not matched to a gene: 5. The CDR3: CASSRPDRDYGYTF. CDR3 nucleotide sequence: TGTGCCAGCAGCCGCCCGGACAGGGACTATGGCTACACCTTC.

The rearrangement uses TRBV29-1 and TRBJ2-2, with TRBD1 matching over 7 bases. The CDR3 length is 12 residues. V gave up 7 bases and J gave up 1 base; unmatched junction bases: 0. Germline V gene lookup returns CDR1 SQVTM and CDR2 ANQGSEA. The CDR3 DNA reads as TGCAGCGGACAGGGGAACACCGGGGAGCTGTTTTTT. Translating gives CSGQGNTGELFF.

This chain connects TRBV4-3 to TRBJ1-2; TRBD1 might be the D (5 bases). The CDR3 length is 14 residues. V was cut by 3 bases and J by 8 bases, with 16 bases left in between. Germline assignment: CDR1 LGHNA and CDR2 YSLEER. The CDR3 region is CASSQGRGKSGYTF. CDR3 DNA: TGCGCCAGCAGCCAGGGGCGGGGGAAGTCCGGCTACACCTTC.

V is TRBV5-8 and J is TRBJ2-3; TRBD2 matches 8 bases. This CDR3 is built from 12 residues. With 3 bases clipped from V and 9 bases from J, the junction kept 3 bases outside the gene matches. The germline V gene encodes CDR1 SGHTS and CDR2 YDEGEE. CDR3 residues: CASSWGLGTQYF. In nucleotides, the CDR3 is TGTGCCAGCAGCTGGGGACTAGGCACGCAGTATTTT.

This clone was counted once. The genes are TRBV7-9 and TRBJ1-2, with 9 bases identical to TRBD1. CDR1 is SEHNR and CDR2 is FQNEAQ in the germline V gene (reference sequence). CDR3 size: 14 residues. Germline trimming cut 5 bases from V and 6 bases from J; bases unmatched to any gene: 7. The CDR3 here is CASSTLTGGDGYTF. In nucleotides, the CDR3 is TGTGCCAGCAGCACTTTAACAGGGGGCGATGGCTACACCTTC.

The genes are TRBV7-3 and TRBJ1-6, with D unclear. Trimming removed 5 bases from V and 8 bases from J, with 16 bases in between. The CDR3 loop spans 15 amino acids. The germline V gene encodes CDR1 SGHTA and CDR2 FQGTGA. This CDR3 is CASSLRGEGYSPLHF. The DNA of the CDR3 is TGTGCCAGCAGCCTCCGCGGTGAGGGTTATTCACCCCTCCACTTT. Combining the CDR3 with reference TRBV7-3 and TRBJ1-6 gives the whole variable domain GAGVSQTPSNKVTEKGKYVELRCDPISGHTALYWYRQSLGQGPEFLIYFQGTGAADDSGLPNDRFFAVRPEGSVSTLKIQRTERGDSAVYLCASSLRGEGYSPLHFGNGTRLTVT.

The V gene is TRBV9, the J gene TRBJ1-1; 7 bases agree with TRBD1. Germline assignment: CDR1 SGDLS and CDR2 YYNGEE. Losses at the gene ends were 3 bases for V and 3 bases for J; bases not matched to a gene: 8. This CDR3 comprises 15 residues. The CDR3 region is CASSATGLKDTEAFF. The DNA for the CDR3 is TGTGCCAGCAGCGCGACAGGGCTTAAGGACACTGAAGCTTTCTTT.

J is TRBJ1-3 and V is TRBV19; D unresolved. CDR1 and CDR2 from the germline V gene are LNHDA and SQIVND (reference sequence). This CDR3 is built from 15 residues. The V end was cut by 2 bases, the J end by 0 bases, with 8 bases between. The CDR3: CASSIPAGSGNTIYF. CDR3 bases: TGTGCCAGTAGTATACCGGCTGGCTCTGGAAACACCATATATTTT.

The CDR3 loop reads CASSLVGGGDEQFF. For the CDR3, the DNA is TGTGCCAGCAGCTTAGTCGGGGGCGGGGATGAGCAGTTCTTC. This chain connects TRBV7-2 to TRBJ2-1; D possibly uses TRBD1 or TRBD2 (6 bases each). The CDR3 consists of 14 residues. Germline CDR1 reads SGHTA; CDR2 reads FQGNSA. The V and J ends lost 1 base and 8 bases respectively, with 12 bases between them.

The V call is TRBV19, the J call TRBJ1-1; TRBD1 matches at 7 bases. Germline lookup yields CDR1 LNHDA and CDR2 SQIVND (reference sequence). The length of the CDR3 is 14 residues. The junction had 13 bases not matched to a gene; V was cut back by 4 bases and J by 11 bases. The CDR3 loop is CASSRTGAPVEAFF. Written as DNA, the CDR3 is TGTGCCAGTAGTAGAACAGGGGCCCCGGTCGAGGCTTTCTTT.

V usage is TRBV5-1 and J usage is TRBJ2-5; TRBD1 aligns across 8 bases. The CDR3 runs to 16 residues. V shed 0 bases, J shed 4 bases, and the junction held 8 bases outside the gene matches. Germline lookup yields CDR1 SGHRS and CDR2 YFSETQ. Here the CDR3 reads CASSLDPGGLGETQYF. DNA for the CDR3: TGCGCCAGCAGCTTGGATCCAGGGGGCCTTGGAGAGACCCAGTACTTC. Combining the CDR3 with reference TRBV5-1 and TRBJ2-5 gives the whole variable domain KAGVTQTPRYLIKTRGQQVTLSCSPISGHRSVSWYQQTPGQGLQFLFEYFSETQRNKGNFPGRFSGRQFSNSRSEMNVSTLELGDSALYLCASSLDPGGLGETQYFGPGTRLLVL.

In the case of this clone: Other nucleotide sequences from this sample produce the same CDR3. This rearrangement joins TRBV5-1 to TRBJ1-1; no reliable D call. V dropped 0 bases and J dropped 1 base, with 7 bases sitting between them. The CDR3 spans 14 residues. Germline loops: CDR1 SGHRS, CDR2 YFSETQ. As DNA, the CDR3 is TGCGCCAGCAGCTTGGGCGGAACGAACACTGAAGCTTTCTTT. Its translation: CASSLGGTNTEAFF.